This TCR beta chain was observed in a study of cytomegalovirus exposure and HLA in healthy donors. CDR3 size: 11 residues. The V gene lost 6 bases and the J gene lost 4 bases, with 6 bases spanning the gap. CDR1 is SGHTA, CDR2 FQGNSA, per germline. Study-wide findings and caveats: Later work found most CMV-associated TCR beta chains apparently HLA-restricted. In an earlier analysis, in around 590 donors, most V segments appeared productive either ~87% or ~30% of the time. Sequencing depth across donors, presence/absence analyses assumed, was roughly uniform.

The PCR ran on 60 Vbeta and 13 Jbeta primers. TCRdb keeps only in-frame clones here, not all; method: immunoSEQ multiplex PCR. The table shows around 96,000 clones, with around 76% occurring only once. Of note for this clone: The antigen remains unidentified.

This sequence joins TRBV7-2 and TRBJ2-5; a weak D match, TRBD1 (5 bases). The sample taken for sequencing was PBMCs. The receptor was derived from a young man in good health and CMV-seropositive. CDR3 in amino acids: CASSQGETQYF. The CDR3 region has the DNA TGTGCCAGCAGTCAGGGAGAGACCCAGTACTTC.